The clone carrying this T cell receptor beta chain was found once. Its antigen is still unknown. The record originates from a study of immune cell composition in non-small cell lung cancer. Using immunoSEQ multiplex PCR, the repertoire was profiled, and TCRdb retains in-frame clones only, with some absent. The sample yields about 6,000 clones, 70% to 80% seen once. Normal lung was sampled as far from the tumour as possible, at least 3 cm. DNA was extracted from unsorted cell suspensions stored frozen. CDR1 is SGHRS, CDR2 YFSETQ, per germline. This CDR3 has 14 residues. V shed 4 bases, J shed 4 bases, and the junction held 5 bases outside the gene matches. Findings and caveats of the study: Squamous carcinomas (75%) more often had tumour-associated clones >0.5% than adenocarcinomas (roughly 33%). In adenocarcinoma, maximal tumour-associated clone frequency tracked TIL tumour reactivity.

The sample taken for sequencing was non-adjacent lung tissue. The sequence was collected from a human donor with non-small cell lung cancer. The V and J genes are TRBV5-1 and TRBJ2-5, with 9 bases identical to TRBD1. CDR3 in DNA: TGCGCCAGCAGCCCCGGGACAGGGTTAGAGACCCAGTACTTC. It codes for CASSPGTGLETQYF.